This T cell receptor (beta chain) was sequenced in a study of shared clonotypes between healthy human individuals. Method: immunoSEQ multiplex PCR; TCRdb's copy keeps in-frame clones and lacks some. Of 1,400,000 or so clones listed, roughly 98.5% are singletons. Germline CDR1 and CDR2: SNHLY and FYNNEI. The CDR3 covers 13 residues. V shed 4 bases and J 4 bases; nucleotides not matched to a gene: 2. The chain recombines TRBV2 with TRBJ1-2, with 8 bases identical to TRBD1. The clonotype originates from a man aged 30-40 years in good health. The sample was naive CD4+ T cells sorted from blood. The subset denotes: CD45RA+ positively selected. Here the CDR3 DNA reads TGTGCCAGCAGTGGTGGGACAGGCTATGGCTACACCTTC. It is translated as CASSGGTGYGYTF.